Sequencing of this T cell receptor (beta chain) was carried out in a study of read filtering for tumor transcriptome and immune sequencing. General study results and limits: RNA-seq captured clonotypes less deeply and reliably than IR-seq. Roughly four fifths of IR-seq clonotypes had one read, totaling approximately 3.3% of reads; RNA-seq: around 70% and 40%.

This clonotype was picked up many times. No antigen is known for it. The CDR3 covers 14 residues. The germline gives CDR1 SGHTA, CDR2 FQGNSA. V lost 5 bases and J lost 7, with 14 bases in between. The library was built from roughly 400 ng RNA with molecular barcoded adaptors for alpha/delta and beta/gamma chains. MiXCR, run by TCRdb on the reads, gives a single entry per CDR3 protein. The table records tens of thousands of distinct CDR3 sequences, roughly an eighth of them present only once. J is TRBJ1-4 and V is TRBV7-2; the D gene is possibly TRBD1 (5 bases). The receptor comes from a donor aged 40 or over with multiple myeloma. Sample: a population of CD138-negative cells sorted from bone marrow. As DNA, the CDR3 is TGTGCCAGCAGCGTTTTTTTAGGGACTGAAAAACTGTTTTTT. It translates to CASSVFLGTEKLFF. The variable domain in full, completed from reference TRBV7-2 and TRBJ1-4, reads GAGVSQSPSNKVTEKGKDVELRCDPISGHTALYWYRQSLGQGLEFLIYFQGNSAPDKSGLPSDRFSAERTGGSVSTLTIQRTQQEDSAVYLCASSVFLGTEKLFFGSGTQLSVL.